A single sample is the source of the 27 T cell receptor beta chains below, sequenced in a study of T cell responses to AZD1222 COVID-19 vaccine. Sequenced by immunoSEQ multiplex PCR; TCRdb stores in-frame clones only, minus some. The top ten clones hold around 13% of a sample with about 110,000 clones, roughly 90% of them seen once. The input for sequencing was peripheral blood, taken on day 0 of MenACWY control vaccination. All receptors derive from an adult in good health.

The gene calls are TRBV9 and TRBJ2-7; D ambiguous. Germline V gene sequence: CDR1 SGDLS, CDR2 YYNGEE. V lost 4 bases to trimming and J lost 2 bases, with 13 bases between them. The length of the CDR3 is 14 residues. The CDR3 region has the DNA TGTGCCAGCAGCCCCCGGGTCGGACCCTACGAGCAGTACTTC. Translated, it gives CASSPRVGPYEQYF.

The chain employs TRBV5-1 and TRBJ2-3, with 11 bases that match TRBD2. The CDR3 covers 16 residues. Germline loops: CDR1 SGHRS, CDR2 YFSETQ. The trim removed 2 bases at V and 5 bases at J, leaving 7 bases unmatched. As DNA, the CDR3 is TGCGCCAGCAGCTTCGGGACTAGCGGAATGGGAGATACGCAGTATTTT. Its protein is CASSFGTSGMGDTQYF.

The chain combines TRBV7-9 with TRBJ1-2, with D maybe TRBD1 (6 bases). This CDR3 is built from 13 residues. V gave up 5 bases and J gave up 7 bases, with 14 bases separating them. CDR1 is SEHNR, CDR2 FQNEAQ, per germline (reference sequence). The CDR3, as DNA: TGTGCCAGCAGCCCTGGACAGTCGCTTGGCTACACCTTC. This translates into CASSPGQSLGYTF.

The chain links TRBV7-3 to TRBJ1-5, with 7 bases identical to TRBD1. The CDR3 consists of 16 residues. Germline trimming cut 1 base from V and 6 bases from J; bases unmatched to any gene: 9. Germline V gene sequence: CDR1 SGHTA, CDR2 FQGTGA. The CDR3 protein is CASSLNGGDRRQPQHF. The CDR3 DNA is TGTGCCAGCAGCTTAAACGGGGGGGACAGACGTCAGCCCCAGCATTTT. The full variable domain, completed using reference TRBV7-3 and TRBJ1-5, is GAGVSQTPSNKVTEKGKYVELRCDPISGHTALYWYRQSLGQGPEFLIYFQGTGAADDSGLPNDRFFAVRPEGSVSTLKIQRTERGDSAVYLCASSLNGGDRRQPQHFGDGTRLSIL.

The J gene is TRBJ1-2, the V gene TRBV5-6, with 7 bases that match TRBD1. After removal of 2 bases from V and 4 bases from J, the junction contained 11 bases not matched to a gene. Per the germline V gene, CDR1 is SGHDT and CDR2 is YYEEEE. This CDR3 is built from 16 residues. The CDR3 DNA reads as TGTGCCAGCAGCTTAAGACAGGGTTCCGTCGCCTATGGCTACACCTTC. Amino acids: CASSLRQGSVAYGYTF. Drawing the rest from reference TRBV5-6 and TRBJ1-2, the complete variable domain is DAGVTQSPTHLIKTRGQQVTLRCSPKSGHDTVSWYQQALGQGPQFIFQYYEEEERQRGNFPDRFSGHQFPNYSSELNVNALLLGDSALYLCASSLRQGSVAYGYTFGSGTRLTVV.

V and J are TRBV28 and TRBJ2-7; 9 bases fit TRBD1. The J segment lost 0 bases and the V segment lost 4 bases, leaving 7 bases of the junction unmatched. The CDR3 spans 16 residues. Germline V gene lookup returns CDR1 MDHEN and CDR2 SYDVKM. The CDR3 here is CASSSRDRALSYEQYF. As DNA, the CDR3 is TGTGCCAGCAGTTCCCGGGACAGGGCTCTCTCCTACGAGCAGTACTTC.

The V and J genes are TRBV7-2 and TRBJ1-4; no clear D. The CDR3 is made up of 14 amino acids. Germline CDR1 is SGHTA and CDR2 is FQGNSA. Trimming cost V 5 bases and J 2 bases, with 9 bases left between them. The CDR3 nucleotides are TGTGCCAGCAGCCGTGACGGGACTAATGAAAAACTGTTTTTT. It codes for CASSRDGTNEKLFF.

This clone showed up just once. This chain links TRBV6-2 or TRBV6-3 with TRBJ1-5; 9 bases align to TRBD1. The CDR3 runs to 15 residues. V shed 6 bases and J 5 bases; nucleotides not matched to a gene: 8. Germline lookup yields CDR1 MNHEY and CDR2 SVGEGT. The CDR3 here is CASSPPGQGDQPQHF. The DNA for the CDR3 is TGTGCCAGCAGCCCTCCGGGACAGGGAGATCAGCCCCAGCATTTT.

V usage is TRBV5-1 and J usage is TRBJ2-7, with D possibly matching TRBD2 (6 bases). The V gene's germline CDR1 is SGHRS and CDR2 YFSETQ. The CDR3 runs 14 residues. Trimming left V 5 bases short and J 2 bases short, with 14 bases between. This chain's CDR3 is CASRKGLEPYEQYF. The CDR3 nucleotides read TGCGCCAGCAGGAAGGGACTGGAGCCCTACGAGCAGTACTTC.

The chain uses TRBV7-2 and TRBJ2-1, with D perhaps matching TRBD1 or TRBD2 (6 bases each). This CDR3 region has 14 residues. The V end was cut by 8 bases, the J end by 5 bases, with 16 bases between. CDR1 SGHTA and CDR2 FQGNSA come from the germline V gene. The CDR3 loop is CASGGRGVHNEQFF. CDR3 in DNA: TGTGCCAGCGGGGGTAGGGGGGTACACAATGAGCAGTTCTTC.

The chain combines TRBV9 with TRBJ2-7, with 9 bases matching TRBD2. The CDR3 is 16 amino acids. Losses at the gene ends were 4 bases for V and 3 bases for J; bases not matched to a gene: 11. Germline V CDR1 and CDR2: SGDLS, YYNGEE. Here the CDR3 DNA reads TGTGCCAGCAGCTCGCCCCGGGCTAGCGGGAACTACGAGCAGTACTTC. Its protein product is CASSSPRASGNYEQYF.

The chain combines TRBV19 with TRBJ1-3, with TRBD1 as a possible D gene (5 bases). This CDR3 contains 13 residues. Per germline, CDR1 LNHDA and CDR2 SQIVND (reference sequence). V was trimmed by 5 bases and J by 8 bases, leaving 13 bases between them. The DNA for the CDR3 is TGTGCCAGTAGTTCGGGGACGGCGGACACCATATATTTT. Protein product: CASSSGTADTIYF.

This clone has only a few counts. The gene calls are TRBV6-5 and TRBJ2-7; D call uncertain. Trimming pared 2 bases from V and 2 bases from J, leaving 7 bases between. Germline loops: CDR1 MNHEY, CDR2 SVGAGI. The CDR3 runs to 13 residues. In DNA form, the CDR3 reads TGTGCCAGCAGTTACAGGTTTGCCTACGAGCAGTACTTC. Translated, it gives CASSYRFAYEQYF.

V gene TRBV7-2 combines with J gene TRBJ1-1; D ambiguous. Trimming cost V 1 base and J 8 bases, with 17 bases left between them. Germline V lookup: CDR1 SGHTA, CDR2 FQGNSA. The CDR3 runs to 15 residues. The CDR3: CASSLGIPGAREAFF. CDR3 sequence (DNA): TGTGCCAGCAGCTTAGGGATACCGGGAGCCCGAGAAGCTTTCTTT.

The rearrangement joins TRBV9 to TRBJ1-4; D may be TRBD1 (5 bases). The CDR3 is 15 amino acids. Germline assignment: CDR1 SGDLS and CDR2 YYNGEE. Trimming shortened V by 3 bases and J by 8 bases, and 17 bases separated the two germline ends. The CDR3 region has the DNA TGTGCCAGCAGCGCCCGGGGCAACAAAGCCGAAAAACTGTTTTTT. Translated: CASSARGNKAEKLFF.

This clone was recorded a few times. A junction boundary mismatches the germline segment, possibly from a read error. The rearrangement links TRBV5-4 to TRBJ2-7, with TRBD2 matching over 11 bases. The CDR3 extends over 14 amino acids. Looked up from germline, CDR1 is SGHNT and CDR2 is YYREEE (reference sequence). For the CDR3, the DNA is TGTGCCAGCAGCTTGGCCTCACTAGCGGGAGCCCCTCTCTTC. It translates to CASSLASLAGAPLF.

The genes are TRBV11-3 and TRBJ2-1, with 15 bases lining up with TRBD2. Per the germline V gene, CDR1 is SGHNT and CDR2 is YENEEA. The CDR3 is 16 residues long. With 1 base clipped from V and 9 bases from J, the junction kept 4 bases outside the gene matches. CDR3 amino acids: CASSLGTSGGAGEQFF. The CDR3 DNA sequence: TGTGCCAGCAGCTTAGGGACTAGCGGGGGGGCGGGTGAGCAGTTCTTC.

The chain uses TRBV11-2 and TRBJ1-1; the D is unclear. Germline CDR1 is SGHAT and CDR2 is FQNNGV. The CDR3 extends over 15 amino acids. Trimming shortened V by 4 bases and J by 4 bases, and 16 bases separated the two germline ends. The CDR3 DNA sequence: TGTGCCAGCAGCTCCACGGGAGGCGGGTCCACTGAAGCTTTCTTT. Translating gives CASSSTGGGSTEAFF.

CDR3 region: CASSYASEQKNQPQHF. Here the CDR3 DNA reads TGTGCCAGCAGTTACGCCTCGGAACAGAAAAATCAGCCCCAGCATTTT. The chain links TRBV6-6 to TRBJ1-5, with D uncertain. The V end was cut by 2 bases, the J end by 4 bases, with 15 bases between. The CDR3 totals 16 residues. Looked up from germline, CDR1 is MNHNY and CDR2 is SVGAGI (reference sequence).

The V and J genes are TRBV7-9 and TRBJ2-7; D tentatively fits TRBD1 or TRBD2 (5 bases each). Between the trimmed V and J ends, which lost 4 bases and 0 bases, there was a span of 16 bases. The germline CDR1 and CDR2 sequences are SEHNR and FQNEAQ (reference sequence). The CDR3 has 16 amino acids. The CDR3 region has the DNA TGTGCCAGCAGCTCCACAGGACTCAGGAGCTCCTACGAGCAGTACTTC. Translation gives CASSSTGLRSSYEQYF.

The CDR3 here is CASSSANTQYF. The CDR3 nucleotides read TGTGCCAGCAGCTCCGCAAATACGCAGTATTTT. This chain joins TRBV11-2 and TRBJ2-3, with no clear D. Trimming stripped 4 bases from V and 7 bases from J, with 6 bases between. The germline CDR1 and CDR2 sequences are SGHAT and FQNNGV. CDR3 length: 11 residues.

The genes are TRBV4-1 and TRBJ2-6; tentatively, D is TRBD1 (7 bases). Germline CDR1 is MGHRA and CDR2 is YSYEKL. CDR3 length equals 17 residues. The ends were cut back, 2 bases at V and 13 bases at J, with 24 bases in the middle. The CDR3 protein is CASSQLGGGVSQQVLTF. Here the CDR3 DNA reads TGCGCCAGCAGCCAACTAGGAGGGGGCGTTTCTCAACAGGTCCTGACTTTC.

The V and J genes are TRBV9 and TRBJ2-7, with D maybe TRBD2 (6 bases). The germline CDR1 and CDR2 sequences are SGDLS and YYNGEE. V lost 4 bases, J lost 4 bases, and 24 bases lay in between. This CDR3 region has 17 residues. The CDR3 nucleotides read TGTGCCAGCAGCCCGTATAGCTCGGGAGTGGGTTGGTACGAGCAGTACTTC. Encoded protein: CASSPYSSGVGWYEQYF.

The chain recombines TRBV4-1 with TRBJ1-4; 7 bases are shared with TRBD1. The CDR3 totals 16 residues. The germline CDR1 and CDR2 sequences are MGHRA and YSYEKL. J lost 4 bases, V lost 2 bases, and 7 bases had no gene match. The CDR3 sequence is CASSQLQGRNNEKLFF. The CDR3 DNA reads as TGCGCCAGCAGCCAACTACAGGGGAGGAATAATGAAAAACTGTTTTTT.

This chain joins TRBV28 and TRBJ2-1, with 11 nucleotides matching TRBD2. The V gene's germline CDR1 is MDHEN and CDR2 SYDVKM. Trimming took 3 bases from V and 4 from J; bases not matched to a gene: 5. The CDR3 has 16 amino acids. CDR3 sequence: CASSFPGTSGYNEQFF. Here the CDR3 DNA reads TGTGCCAGCAGTTTCCCCGGGACTAGCGGATACAATGAGCAGTTCTTC.

The CDR3 is CASSSRTGELFF. For the CDR3, the DNA is TGTGCCAGCAGCTCGCGGACCGGGGAGCTGTTTTTT. V and J are TRBV28 and TRBJ2-2, with D uncertain. The CDR3 sequence is 12 residues long. The germline CDR1 and CDR2 sequences are MDHEN and SYDVKM. Trimming pared 6 bases from V and 5 bases from J, leaving 7 bases between.

This clone has a single count. The gene calls are TRBV5-1 and TRBJ2-1, with D tentatively TRBD2 (6 bases). The CDR3 is made up of 13 amino acids. Germline values: CDR1 SGHRS, CDR2 YFSETQ. Trimming shortened V by 4 bases and J by 9 bases, and 14 bases separated the two germline ends. DNA for the CDR3: TGCGCCAGCAGCCCCGGGAGTCCGGGTGAGCAGTTCTTC. Translation gives CASSPGSPGEQFF.